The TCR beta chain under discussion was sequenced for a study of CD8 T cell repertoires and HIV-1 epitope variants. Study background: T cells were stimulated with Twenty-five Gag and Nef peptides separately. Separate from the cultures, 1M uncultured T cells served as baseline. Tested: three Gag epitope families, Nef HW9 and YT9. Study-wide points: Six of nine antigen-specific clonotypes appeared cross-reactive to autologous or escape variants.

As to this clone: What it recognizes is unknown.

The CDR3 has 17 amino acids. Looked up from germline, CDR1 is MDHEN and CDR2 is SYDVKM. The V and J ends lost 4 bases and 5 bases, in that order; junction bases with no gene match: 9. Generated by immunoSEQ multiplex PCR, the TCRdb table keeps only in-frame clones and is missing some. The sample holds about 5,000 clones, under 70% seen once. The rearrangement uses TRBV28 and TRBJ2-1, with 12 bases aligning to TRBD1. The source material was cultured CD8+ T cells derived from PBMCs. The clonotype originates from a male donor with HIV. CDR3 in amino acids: CASSSGTGGFGDNEQFF. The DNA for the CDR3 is TGTGCCAGCAGTTCCGGGACAGGGGGCTTCGGGGACAATGAGCAGTTCTTC. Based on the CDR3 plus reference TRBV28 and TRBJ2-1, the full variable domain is DVKVTQSSRYLVKRTGEKVFLECVQDMDHENMFWYRQDPGLGLRLIYFSYDVKMKEKGDIPEGYSVSREKKERFSLILESASTNQTSMYLCASSSGTGGFGDNEQFFGPGTRLTVL.